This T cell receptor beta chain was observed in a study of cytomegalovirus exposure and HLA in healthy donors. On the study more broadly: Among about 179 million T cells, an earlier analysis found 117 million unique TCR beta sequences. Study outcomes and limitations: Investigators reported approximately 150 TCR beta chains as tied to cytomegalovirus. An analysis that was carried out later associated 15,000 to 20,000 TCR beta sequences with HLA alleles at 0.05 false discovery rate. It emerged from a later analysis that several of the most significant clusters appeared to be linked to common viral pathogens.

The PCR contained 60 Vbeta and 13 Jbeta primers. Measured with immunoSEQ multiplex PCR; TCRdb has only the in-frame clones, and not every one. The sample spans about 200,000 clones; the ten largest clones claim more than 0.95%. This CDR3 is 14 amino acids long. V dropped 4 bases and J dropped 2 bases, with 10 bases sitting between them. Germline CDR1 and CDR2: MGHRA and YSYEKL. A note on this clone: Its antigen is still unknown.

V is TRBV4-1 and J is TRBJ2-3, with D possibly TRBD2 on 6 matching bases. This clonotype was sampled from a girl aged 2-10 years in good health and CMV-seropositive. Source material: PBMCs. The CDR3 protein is CASSPGDDTDTQYF. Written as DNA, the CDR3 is TGCGCCAGCAGCCCGGGGGACGACACAGATACGCAGTATTTT.